The 30 T cell receptor beta chains reported below all come from one sample, sequenced in a study of Ad26.COV2.S vaccination and SARS-CoV-2 variants. Produced via immunoSEQ multiplex PCR; TCRdb's table is partial and in-frame only. The table lists about 400,000 clones, about 89% of them singletons. Treatment indicated: roughly 20 received Ad26.COV2.S at low or high dose, single or two shots; about 5 received placebo; per-sample allocation not given. The study sampled participants on day 63 after the first vaccine or placebo injection. Source: peripheral blood, taken in a trial of Ad26.COV2.S vaccine versus placebo. These receptors all stem from a person between 18 and 60 years old who received the Ad26.COV2.S COVID-19 vaccine or a placebo.

The genes are TRBV7-2 and TRBJ2-7, with D perhaps TRBD2 (6 bases). With 4 bases removed from V and 6 bases from J, the gap between germline ends came to 13 bases. CDR1 SGHTA and CDR2 FQGNSA come from the germline V gene. This CDR3 comprises 13 residues. The CDR3 loop is CASSSRGRPEQYF. DNA of the CDR3: TGTGCCAGCAGCTCCCGGGGGAGGCCCGAGCAGTACTTC. Full variable domain (remainder filled in from reference TRBV7-2 and TRBJ2-7): GAGVSQSPSNKVTEKGKDVELRCDPISGHTALYWYRQSLGQGLEFLIYFQGNSAPDKSGLPSDRFSAERTGGSVSTLTIQRTQQEDSAVYLCASSSRGRPEQYFGPGTRLTVT.

The gene calls are TRBV5-4 and TRBJ2-5, with D possibly being TRBD1 (7 bases). The ends were cut back, 0 bases at V and 5 bases at J, with 14 bases in the middle. The CDR3 is 15 residues long. The germline gives CDR1 SGHNT, CDR2 YYREEE (reference sequence). CDR3 sequence reads: CASSLGRGVMETQYF. The CDR3 region has the DNA TGTGCCAGCAGCTTGGGCAGGGGGGTGATGGAGACCCAGTACTTC.

This clone was seen only a few times. V gene TRBV4-2 combines with J gene TRBJ2-3, with D perhaps matching TRBD1 (5 bases). V lost 0 bases and J lost 3, with 13 bases in between. This CDR3 comprises 16 residues. Germline-derived CDR1 and CDR2 are LGHNA and YNFKEQ. The CDR3 spells CASSQESRGRTDTQYF. As DNA, the CDR3 is TGTGCCAGCAGCCAAGAGAGTAGGGGTAGGACAGATACGCAGTATTTT.

This chain joins TRBV5-8 and TRBJ1-5, with D possibly matching TRBD1 (5 bases). The CDR3 runs 13 residues. CDR1 is SGHTS, CDR2 YDEGEE, per germline. Trimming took 7 bases from V and 4 from J, leaving 12 bases between them. The CDR3 spells CASGANLNQPQHF. The CDR3 nucleotides read TGTGCCAGCGGGGCCAACTTGAATCAGCCCCAGCATTTT.

V is TRBV5-1 and J is TRBJ2-1; tentatively, D is TRBD1 or TRBD2 (5 bases each). The germline V and J ends were trimmed by 0 bases and 3 bases, with 10 bases remaining between them. The CDR3 extends over 15 amino acids. Germline assignment: CDR1 SGHRS and CDR2 YFSETQ. The CDR3 DNA is TGCGCCAGCAGCTTGGTTCCGGGGCGCTACAATGAGCAGTTCTTC. This codes for CASSLVPGRYNEQFF.

This rearrangement joins TRBV7-2 to TRBJ2-5, with D possibly being TRBD2 (6 bases). From germline, CDR1 is SGHTA and CDR2 FQGNSA. Trimming shortened V by 5 bases and J by 5 bases, and 15 bases separated the two germline ends. This CDR3 is built from 14 residues. CDR3 DNA: TGTGCCAGCAGCCCCACGGCGGGATGGGAGACCCAGTACTTC. It yields the protein CASSPTAGWETQYF.

This chain connects TRBV7-2 to TRBJ2-1; D remains ambiguous. V was shortened by 5 bases and J by 7 bases, with 12 bases between the two germline ends. This CDR3 contains 13 residues. Looked up from germline, CDR1 is SGHTA and CDR2 is FQGNSA. The CDR3 DNA reads as TGTGCCAGCAGCACCGACCCCGCGAATGAGCAGTTCTTC. Amino acid sequence: CASSTDPANEQFF.

The chain carries TRBV4-2 and TRBJ2-3; D uncertain. The CDR3 contains 15 residues. Germline loops: CDR1 LGHNA, CDR2 YNFKEQ. V was cut by 3 bases and J by 2 bases, with 12 bases left in between. The CDR3 region is CASSQSGPNTDTQYF. The CDR3 DNA sequence: TGTGCCAGCAGCCAGTCCGGGCCTAACACAGATACGCAGTATTTT.

The CDR3 region has the DNA TGTGCCTGGAGTATTGGACTTATTAATGAAAAACTGTTTTTT. Translating gives CAWSIGLINEKLFF. J is TRBJ1-4 and V is TRBV30; D gene unclear. The CDR3 extends over 14 amino acids. The V end lost 2 bases, the J end lost 4 bases, and 11 bases lay between the germline ends. Per germline, CDR1 GTSNPN and CDR2 SVGIG (reference sequence).

This chain joins TRBV28 and TRBJ2-7, with 9 bases identical to TRBD1. Germline lookup yields CDR1 MDHEN and CDR2 SYDVKM. CDR3 length equals 14 residues. V lost 6 bases to trimming and J lost 2 bases; unmatched junction nucleotides: 5. CDR3: CASSWGTGTYEQYF. For the CDR3, the DNA is TGTGCCAGCAGCTGGGGGACAGGGACCTACGAGCAGTACTTC.

V is TRBV4-1 and J is TRBJ1-2, with no clear D. From germline, CDR1 is MGHRA and CDR2 YSYEKL. V lost 1 base to trimming and J lost 4 bases, with 10 bases between them. CDR3 size: 14 residues. The CDR3 is CASSQAHGTYGYTF. The CDR3, as DNA: TGCGCCAGCAGCCAAGCCCACGGAACCTATGGCTACACCTTC.

This chain uses TRBV4-1 with TRBJ2-1; D ambiguous. Germline V gives CDR1 MGHRA, CDR2 YSYEKL. The CDR3 has 16 residues. Trimming left V 1 base short and J 0 bases short, with 10 bases between. The CDR3: CASSQGRSGSYNEQFF. DNA of the CDR3: TGCGCCAGCAGCCAAGGTCGCTCGGGCTCCTACAATGAGCAGTTCTTC.

The V call is TRBV30, the J call TRBJ1-2; no clear D gene. This CDR3 contains 12 residues. Per germline, CDR1 GTSNPN and CDR2 SVGIG (reference sequence). Trimming removed 4 bases at V and 8 bases at J, with 14 bases between. The CDR3 DNA is TGTGCCTGGACGAAACAAGTGCGAGGCTACACCTTC. This codes for CAWTKQVRGYTF.

This chain uses TRBV28 with TRBJ2-7, with TRBD2 matching over 7 bases. V was clipped by 8 bases and J by 8 bases; unmatched bases: 9. The length of the CDR3 is 12 residues. Germline V lookup: CDR1 MDHEN, CDR2 SYDVKM. This chain's CDR3 is CASGGTNLKQYF. CDR3 in DNA: TGTGCCAGCGGGGGGACTAATCTAAAGCAGTACTTC.

The chain joins TRBV2 to TRBJ2-5; D uncertain. The CDR3 length is 14 residues. From germline, CDR1 is SNHLY and CDR2 FYNNEI. Between the trimmed V and J ends, which lost 2 bases and 4 bases, there was a span of 11 bases. The CDR3 DNA is TGTGCCAGCAGTGAATGGGAAATTTCAGAGACCCAGTACTTC. Translating gives CASSEWEISETQYF.

This clone was seen once. The genes are TRBV7-9 and TRBJ2-5; 7 positions agree with TRBD2. V dropped 2 bases and J dropped 3; count of bases not matched to a gene: 9. In germline, CDR1 is SEHNR, CDR2 FQNEAQ (reference sequence). CDR3 length equals 16 residues. CDR3 protein: CASSLLGAGREETQYF. In DNA form, the CDR3 reads TGTGCCAGCAGCTTACTGGGAGCGGGGAGAGAAGAGACCCAGTACTTC.

The CDR3 loop reads CATCSAGTVYNEQFF. In DNA form, the CDR3 reads TGTGCCACCTGCTCCGCCGGGACAGTATACAATGAGCAGTTCTTC. V and J are TRBV24-1 and TRBJ2-1; 7 positions agree with TRBD1. The CDR3 contains 15 residues. Germline V gives CDR1 KGHDR, CDR2 SFDVKD. V shed 9 bases, J shed 4 bases, and the junction held 11 bases outside the gene matches.

The V gene is TRBV7-9, the J gene TRBJ2-7; 9 bases match TRBD2. Germline CDR1 is SEHNR and CDR2 is FQNEAQ (reference sequence). The CDR3 is 16 amino acids. V was clipped by 5 bases and J by 1 base; unmatched bases: 9. In nucleotides, the CDR3 is TGTGCCAGCAGCCAGATCTCTAGCGGGACGTCCTACGAGCAGTACTTC. Translating gives CASSQISSGTSYEQYF.

CDR3 in amino acids: CASSMVRDLGNQPQHF. As DNA, the CDR3 is TGTGCCAGTAGTATGGTCAGGGATCTGGGCAATCAGCCCCAGCATTTT. The genes are TRBV19 and TRBJ1-5, with a possible D match to TRBD1 (5 bases). There are 16 residues in the CDR3. V was pared by 3 bases and J by 2 bases, with 14 bases between. From germline, CDR1 is LNHDA and CDR2 SQIVND (reference sequence).

In its sample, this clone was seen once. The V gene is TRBV5-6, the J gene TRBJ2-7; 7 positions agree with TRBD1. V lost 4 bases to trimming and J lost 4 bases; unmatched junction nucleotides: 5. Germline-derived CDR1 and CDR2 are SGHDT and YYEEEE. There are 13 residues in the CDR3. CDR3 nucleotide sequence: TGTGCCAGCAGCCATGCAGGGGGATACGAGCAGTACTTC. Protein: CASSHAGGYEQYF. The full variable domain, completed using reference TRBV5-6 and TRBJ2-7, is DAGVTQSPTHLIKTRGQQVTLRCSPKSGHDTVSWYQQALGQGPQFIFQYYEEEERQRGNFPDRFSGHQFPNYSSELNVNALLLGDSALYLCASSHAGGYEQYFGPGTRLTVT.

The gene calls are TRBV5-6 and TRBJ1-3; 7 bases map to TRBD1. Germline CDR1 and CDR2: SGHDT and YYEEEE. The CDR3 sequence is 14 residues long. The ends lost 2 bases at V and 4 bases at J; junction bases unmatched: 3. The CDR3 sequence: CASSFGTAGNTIYF. The DNA of the CDR3 is TGTGCCAGCAGCTTCGGGACAGCCGGAAACACCATATATTTT.

This clone was seen just once. This chain joins TRBV19 and TRBJ1-3; no reliable D call. The CDR3 length is 13 residues. Trimming shortened V by 6 bases and J by 3 bases, and 9 bases separated the two germline ends. The V gene's germline CDR1 is LNHDA and CDR2 SQIVND (reference sequence). The CDR3 loop reads CASSPTHGNTIYF. CDR3 DNA: TGTGCCAGTAGCCCAACCCATGGAAACACCATATATTTT.

V usage is TRBV4-2 and J usage is TRBJ1-6; 7 nucleotides match TRBD1. V gave up 0 bases and J gave up 13 bases; unmatched junction bases: 9. Germline lookup yields CDR1 LGHNA and CDR2 YNFKEQ. CDR3 size: 15 residues. CDR3 bases: TGTGCCAGCAGCCAAGATGCTCCCACAGGGGTCCCCCTCCACTTT. It encodes CASSQDAPTGVPLHF.

This clone was recorded a few times. V and J are TRBV15 and TRBJ2-2; D remains ambiguous. Germline assignment: CDR1 LNHNV and CDR2 YYDKDF (reference sequence). V was trimmed by 1 base and J by 5 bases, leaving 2 bases between them. The CDR3 is made up of 12 amino acids. Written as DNA, the CDR3 is TGTGCCACCAGCAGAGTAACCGGGGAGCTGTTTTTT. The encoded protein is CATSRVTGELFF.

The V and J genes are TRBV29-1 and TRBJ2-2; 8 bases map to TRBD2. From germline, CDR1 is SQVTM and CDR2 ANQGSEA. V lost 7 bases, J lost 4 bases, and 11 bases stayed unmatched. The CDR3 extends over 15 amino acids. CDR3 nucleotides: TGCAGCGCCTTACTAGCCGGGAGGGTCACCGGGGAGCTGTTTTTT. This sequence encodes CSALLAGRVTGELFF.

This clone was counted once. This chain links TRBV5-1 with TRBJ2-5; TRBD2 matches at 11 bases. V trimming: 2 bases; J trimming: 2 bases; junction bases outside the gene matches: 11. This CDR3 region has 18 residues. The germline V gene encodes CDR1 SGHRS and CDR2 YFSETQ. The CDR3 here is CASSFSGTLAGGQETQYF. In DNA form, the CDR3 reads TGCGCCAGCAGCTTCTCAGGGACGCTAGCGGGAGGACAAGAGACCCAGTACTTC.

This rearrangement joins TRBV11-2 to TRBJ2-1; 9 nucleotides match TRBD2. The CDR3 spans 15 residues. CDR1 is SGHAT, CDR2 FQNNGV, per germline. J was trimmed by 4 bases and V by 5 bases; bases with no gene match: 6. The CDR3 spells CASSPRLAEYNEQFF. CDR3 DNA sequence: TGTGCCAGCAGCCCCCGACTAGCGGAGTACAATGAGCAGTTCTTC. Variable domain in full (rest from reference TRBV11-2 and TRBJ2-1): EAGVAQSPRYKIIEKRQSVAFWCNPISGHATLYWYQQILGQGPKLLIQFQNNGVVDDSQLPKDRFSAERLKGVDSTLKIQPAKLEDSAVYLCASSPRLAEYNEQFFGPGTRLTVL.

This clone has more than one count but fewer than ten. V usage is TRBV6-5 and J usage is TRBJ2-7; 7 bases fit TRBD2. This CDR3 is 15 amino acids long. CDR1 and CDR2 (germline): MNHEY, SVGAGI. The trim removed 7 bases at V and 1 base at J, leaving 10 bases unmatched. In DNA, the CDR3 is TGTGCCAGCAAGTTCGGCGGGAGTGAGTCCTACGAGCAGTACTTC. Protein sequence: CASKFGGSESYEQYF.

This clone has just a few counts. The chain has TRBV15 and TRBJ2-1, with D unresolved. V was shortened by 0 bases and J by 5 bases, with 5 bases between the two germline ends. The CDR3 extends over 13 amino acids. Germline-derived CDR1 and CDR2 are LNHNV and YYDKDF (reference sequence). The CDR3 sequence: CATSRETHNEQFF. As DNA, the CDR3 is TGTGCCACCAGCAGAGAGACTCACAATGAGCAGTTCTTC.

The V and J genes are TRBV2 and TRBJ1-4; D uncertain. The germline V and J ends were trimmed by 6 bases and 8 bases, with 16 bases remaining between them. The CDR3 extends over 14 amino acids. CDR1 SNHLY and CDR2 FYNNEI come from the germline V gene. The CDR3 sequence: CASRDVGGREKLFF. CDR3 DNA sequence: TGTGCCAGCAGAGACGTGGGAGGGCGGGAAAAACTGTTTTTT.